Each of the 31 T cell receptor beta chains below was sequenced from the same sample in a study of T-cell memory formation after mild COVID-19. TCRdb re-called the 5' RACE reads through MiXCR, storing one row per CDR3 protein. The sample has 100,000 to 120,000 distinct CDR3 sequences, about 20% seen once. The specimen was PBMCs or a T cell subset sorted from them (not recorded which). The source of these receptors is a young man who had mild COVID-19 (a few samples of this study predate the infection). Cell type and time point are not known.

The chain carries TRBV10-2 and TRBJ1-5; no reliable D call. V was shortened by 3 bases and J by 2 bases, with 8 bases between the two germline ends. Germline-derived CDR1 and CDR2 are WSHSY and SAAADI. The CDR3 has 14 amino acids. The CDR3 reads CASSEVPRNQPQHF. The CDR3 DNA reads TGCGCCAGCAGTGAAGTCCCCCGCAATCAGCCCCAGCATTTT.

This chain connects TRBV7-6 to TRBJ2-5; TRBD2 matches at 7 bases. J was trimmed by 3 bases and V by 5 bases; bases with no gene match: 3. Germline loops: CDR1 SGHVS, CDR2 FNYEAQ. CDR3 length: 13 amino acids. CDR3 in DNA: TGTGCCAGCAGCCCCGGACTAGAAGAGACCCAGTACTTC. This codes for CASSPGLEETQYF.

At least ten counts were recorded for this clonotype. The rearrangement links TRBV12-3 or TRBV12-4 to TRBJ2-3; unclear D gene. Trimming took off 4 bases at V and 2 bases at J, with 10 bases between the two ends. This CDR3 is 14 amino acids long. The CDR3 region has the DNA TGTGCCAGCAGTTCCGGGTGGGACACAGATACGCAGTATTTT. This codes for CASSSGWDTDTQYF.

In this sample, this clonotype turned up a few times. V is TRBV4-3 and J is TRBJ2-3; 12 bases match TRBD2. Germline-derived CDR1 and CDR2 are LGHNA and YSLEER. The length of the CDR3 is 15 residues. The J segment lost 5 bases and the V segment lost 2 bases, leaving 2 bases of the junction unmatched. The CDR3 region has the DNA TGCGCCAGCAGCCAAACTAGCGGGGGGTTAGATACGCAGTATTTT. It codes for CASSQTSGGLDTQYF.

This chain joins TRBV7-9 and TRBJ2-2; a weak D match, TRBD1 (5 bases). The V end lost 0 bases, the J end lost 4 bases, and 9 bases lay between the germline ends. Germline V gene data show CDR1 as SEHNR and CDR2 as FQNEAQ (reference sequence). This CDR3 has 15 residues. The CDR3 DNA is TGTGCCAGCAGCTTAGCGACAGTCTTCACCGGGGAGCTGTTTTTT. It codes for CASSLATVFTGELFF. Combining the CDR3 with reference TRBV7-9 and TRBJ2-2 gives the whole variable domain DTGVSQNPRHKITKRGQNVTFRCDPISEHNRLYWYRQTLGQGPEFLTYFQNEAQLEKSRLLSDRFSAERPKGSFSTLEIQRTEQGDSAMYLCASSLATVFTGELFFGEGSRLTVL.

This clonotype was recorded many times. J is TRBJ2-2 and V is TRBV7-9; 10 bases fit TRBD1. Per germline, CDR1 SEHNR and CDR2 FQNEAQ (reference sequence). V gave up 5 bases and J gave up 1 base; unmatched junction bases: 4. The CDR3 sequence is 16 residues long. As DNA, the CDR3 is TGTGCCAGCAGCCCATGGGACAGGGGGAACACCGGGGAGCTGTTTTTT. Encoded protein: CASSPWDRGNTGELFF.

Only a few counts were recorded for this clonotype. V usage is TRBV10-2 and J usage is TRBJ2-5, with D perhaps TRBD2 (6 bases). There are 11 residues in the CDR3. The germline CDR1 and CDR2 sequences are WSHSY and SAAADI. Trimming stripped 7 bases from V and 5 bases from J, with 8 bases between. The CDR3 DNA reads TGCGCCAGCATGGCGGGGGAGACCCAGTACTTC. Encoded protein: CASMAGETQYF.

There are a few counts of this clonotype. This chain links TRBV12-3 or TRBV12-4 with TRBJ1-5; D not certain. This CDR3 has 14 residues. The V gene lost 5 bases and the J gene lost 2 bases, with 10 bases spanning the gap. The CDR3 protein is CASSTSRGNQPQHF. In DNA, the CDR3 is TGTGCCAGCAGTACCTCGCGGGGCAATCAGCCCCAGCATTTT.

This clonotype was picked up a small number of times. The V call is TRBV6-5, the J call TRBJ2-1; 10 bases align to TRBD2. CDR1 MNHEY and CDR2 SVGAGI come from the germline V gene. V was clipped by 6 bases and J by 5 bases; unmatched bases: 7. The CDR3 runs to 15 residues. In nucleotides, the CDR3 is TGTGCCAGCAGCCGGAGCGGGGGGGCGGACAATGAGCAGTTCTTC. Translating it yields CASSRSGGADNEQFF.

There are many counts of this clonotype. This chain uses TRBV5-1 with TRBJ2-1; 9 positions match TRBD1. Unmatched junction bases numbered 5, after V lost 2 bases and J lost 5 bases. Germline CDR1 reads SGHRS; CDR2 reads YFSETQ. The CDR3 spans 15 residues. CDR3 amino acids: CASSFSGTGNNEQFF. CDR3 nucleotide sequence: TGCGCCAGCAGCTTTTCCGGGACAGGGAACAATGAGCAGTTCTTC.

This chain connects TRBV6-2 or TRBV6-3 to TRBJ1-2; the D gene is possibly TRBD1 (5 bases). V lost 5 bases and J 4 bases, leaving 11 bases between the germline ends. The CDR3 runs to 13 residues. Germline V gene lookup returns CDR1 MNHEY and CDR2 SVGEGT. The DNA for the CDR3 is TGTGCCAGCAGTCCGACAGAAACCTATGGCTACACCTTC. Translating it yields CASSPTETYGYTF.

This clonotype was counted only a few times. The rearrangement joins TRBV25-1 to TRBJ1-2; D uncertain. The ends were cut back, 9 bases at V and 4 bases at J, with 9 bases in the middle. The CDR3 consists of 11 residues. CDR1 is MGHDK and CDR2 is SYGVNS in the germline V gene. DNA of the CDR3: TGTGCCAGGAGGTGGGGCTATGGCTACACCTTC. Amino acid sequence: CARRWGYGYTF.

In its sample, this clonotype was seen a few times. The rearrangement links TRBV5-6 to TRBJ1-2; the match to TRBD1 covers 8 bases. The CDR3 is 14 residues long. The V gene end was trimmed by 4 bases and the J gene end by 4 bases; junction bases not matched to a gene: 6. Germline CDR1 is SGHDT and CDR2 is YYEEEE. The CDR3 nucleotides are TGTGCCAGCAGCCTGACAGGGGTTCTCTATGGCTACACCTTC. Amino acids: CASSLTGVLYGYTF.

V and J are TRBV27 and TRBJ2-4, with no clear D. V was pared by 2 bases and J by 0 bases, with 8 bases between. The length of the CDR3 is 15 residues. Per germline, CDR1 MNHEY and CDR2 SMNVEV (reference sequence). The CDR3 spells CASSLSFLAKNIQYF. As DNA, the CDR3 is TGTGCCAGCAGTTTAAGTTTTCTAGCCAAAAACATTCAGTACTTC.

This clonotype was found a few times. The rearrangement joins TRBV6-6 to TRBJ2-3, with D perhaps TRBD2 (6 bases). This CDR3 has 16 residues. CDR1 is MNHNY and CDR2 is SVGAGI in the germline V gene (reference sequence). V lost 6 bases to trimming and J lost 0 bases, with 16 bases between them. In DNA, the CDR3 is TGTGCCAGCAGAACTGCGGGGCTAGGAAGCACAGATACGCAGTATTTT. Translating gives CASRTAGLGSTDTQYF.

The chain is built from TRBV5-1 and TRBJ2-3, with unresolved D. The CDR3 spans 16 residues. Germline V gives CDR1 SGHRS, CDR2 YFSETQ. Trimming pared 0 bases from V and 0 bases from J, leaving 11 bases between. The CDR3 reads CASSLGETPSTDTQYF. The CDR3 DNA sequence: TGCGCCAGCAGCTTGGGTGAGACCCCGAGCACAGATACGCAGTATTTT.

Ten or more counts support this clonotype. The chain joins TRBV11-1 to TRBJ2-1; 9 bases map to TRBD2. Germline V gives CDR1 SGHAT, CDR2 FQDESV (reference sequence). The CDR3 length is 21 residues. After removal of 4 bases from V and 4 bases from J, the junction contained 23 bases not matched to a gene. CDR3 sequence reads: CASSSPRPGTDLAGTYNEQFF. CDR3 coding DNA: TGTGCCAGCAGCTCACCAAGGCCCGGGACAGATCTAGCGGGGACTTACAATGAGCAGTTCTTC.

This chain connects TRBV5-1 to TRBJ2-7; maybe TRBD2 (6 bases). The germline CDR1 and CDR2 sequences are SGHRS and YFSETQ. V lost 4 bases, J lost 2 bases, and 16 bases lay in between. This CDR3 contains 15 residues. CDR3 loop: CASSPSAGGTYEQYF. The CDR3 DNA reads TGCGCCAGCAGCCCATCAGCTGGAGGGACCTACGAGCAGTACTTC. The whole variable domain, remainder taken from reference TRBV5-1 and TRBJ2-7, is KAGVTQTPRYLIKTRGQQVTLSCSPISGHRSVSWYQQTPGQGLQFLFEYFSETQRNKGNFPGRFSGRQFSNSRSEMNVSTLELGDSALYLCASSPSAGGTYEQYFGPGTRLTVT.

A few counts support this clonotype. The CDR3 loop reads CASSPLAGSDTQYF. CDR3 bases: TGTGCCAGCAGCCCACTAGCGGGGTCCGATACGCAGTATTTT. This chain connects TRBV7-8 to TRBJ2-3, with 10 bases that match TRBD2. CDR1 and CDR2 from the germline V gene are SGHVS and FQNEAQ. The trim removed 5 bases at V and 6 bases at J, leaving 5 bases unmatched. The CDR3 runs to 14 residues.

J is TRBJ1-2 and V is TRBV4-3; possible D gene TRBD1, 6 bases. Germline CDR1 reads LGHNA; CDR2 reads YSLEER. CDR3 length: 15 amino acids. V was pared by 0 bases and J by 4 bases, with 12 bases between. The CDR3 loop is CASSQDPQGTYGYTF. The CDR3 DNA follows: TGCGCCAGCAGCCAAGATCCCCAGGGGACCTATGGCTACACCTTC.

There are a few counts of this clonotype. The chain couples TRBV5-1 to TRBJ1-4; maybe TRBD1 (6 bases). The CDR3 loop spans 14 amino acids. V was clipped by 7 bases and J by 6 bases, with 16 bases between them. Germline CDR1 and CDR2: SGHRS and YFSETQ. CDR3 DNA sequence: TGCGCCAGCCGAGATGAAGGGGGGGATGAAAAACTGTTTTTT. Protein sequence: CASRDEGGDEKLFF.

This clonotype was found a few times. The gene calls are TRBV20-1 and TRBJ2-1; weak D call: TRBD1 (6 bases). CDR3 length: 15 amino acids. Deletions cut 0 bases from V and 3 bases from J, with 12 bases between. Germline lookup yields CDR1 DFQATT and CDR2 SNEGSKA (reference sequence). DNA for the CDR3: TGCAGTGCTAGAGATTCCGAGGGGGACTACAATGAGCAGTTCTTC. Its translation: CSARDSEGDYNEQFF.

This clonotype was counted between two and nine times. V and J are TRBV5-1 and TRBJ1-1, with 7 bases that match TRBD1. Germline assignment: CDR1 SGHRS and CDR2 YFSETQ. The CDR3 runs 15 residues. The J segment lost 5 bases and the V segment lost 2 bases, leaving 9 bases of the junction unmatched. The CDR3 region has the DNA TGCGCCAGCAGCTTATACAGGGGCCCGGAAACTGAAGCTTTCTTT. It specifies CASSLYRGPETEAFF.

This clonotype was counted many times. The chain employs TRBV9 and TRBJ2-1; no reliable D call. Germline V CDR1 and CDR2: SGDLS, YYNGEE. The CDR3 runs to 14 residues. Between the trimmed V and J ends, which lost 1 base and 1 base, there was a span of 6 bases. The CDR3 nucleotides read TGTGCCAGCAGCGTAAAAGGTTCCTACAATGAGCAGTTCTTC. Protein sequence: CASSVKGSYNEQFF.

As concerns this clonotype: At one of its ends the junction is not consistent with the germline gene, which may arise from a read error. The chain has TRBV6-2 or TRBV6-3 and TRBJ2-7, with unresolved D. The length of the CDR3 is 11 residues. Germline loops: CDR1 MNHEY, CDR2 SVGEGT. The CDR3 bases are TGTGCCAGCAGTGGCGGTAGACCCTACGCCTTC. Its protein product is CASSGGRPYAF.

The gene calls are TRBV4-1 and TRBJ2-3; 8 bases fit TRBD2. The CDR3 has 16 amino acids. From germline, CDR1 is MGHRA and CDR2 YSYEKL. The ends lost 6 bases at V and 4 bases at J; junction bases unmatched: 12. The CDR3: CASRLSVGLAADTQYF. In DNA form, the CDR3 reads TGCGCCAGCAGGCTCAGCGTCGGACTAGCTGCAGATACGCAGTATTTT.

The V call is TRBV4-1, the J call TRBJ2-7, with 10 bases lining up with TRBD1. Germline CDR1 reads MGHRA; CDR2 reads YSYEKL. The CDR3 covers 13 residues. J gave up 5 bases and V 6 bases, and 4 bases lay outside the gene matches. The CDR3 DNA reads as TGCGCCAGCAGGCGACAGGGGGCCGACGAGCAGTACTTC. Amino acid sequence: CASRRQGADEQYF.

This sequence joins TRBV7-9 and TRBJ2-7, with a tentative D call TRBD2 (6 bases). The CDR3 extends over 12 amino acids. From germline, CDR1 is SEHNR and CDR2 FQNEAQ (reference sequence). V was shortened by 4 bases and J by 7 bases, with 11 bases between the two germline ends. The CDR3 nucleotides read TGTGCCAGCAGCTCGGCGGGGTCGGAGCAGTACTTC. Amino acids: CASSSAGSEQYF.

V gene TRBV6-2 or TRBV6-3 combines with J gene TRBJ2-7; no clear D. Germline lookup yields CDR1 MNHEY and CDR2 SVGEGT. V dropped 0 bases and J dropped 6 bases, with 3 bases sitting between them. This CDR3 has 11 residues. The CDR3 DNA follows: TGTGCCAGCAGTTACTCCGTCGAGCAGTACTTC. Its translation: CASSYSVEQYF.

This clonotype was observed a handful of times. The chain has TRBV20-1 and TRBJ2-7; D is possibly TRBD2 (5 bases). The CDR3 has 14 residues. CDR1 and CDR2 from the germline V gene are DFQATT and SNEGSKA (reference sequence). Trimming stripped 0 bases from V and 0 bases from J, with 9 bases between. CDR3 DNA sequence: TGCAGTGCTAGAGAGCGGGTTAGCTCCTACGAGCAGTACTTC. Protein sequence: CSARERVSSYEQYF.

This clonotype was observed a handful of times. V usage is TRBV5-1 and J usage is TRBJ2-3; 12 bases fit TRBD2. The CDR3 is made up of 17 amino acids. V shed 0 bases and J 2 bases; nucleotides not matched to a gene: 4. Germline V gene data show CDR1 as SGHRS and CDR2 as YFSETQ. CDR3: CASSLGTSGGITDTQYF. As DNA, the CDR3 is TGCGCCAGCAGCTTGGGAACTAGCGGGGGGATCACAGATACGCAGTATTTT.